What follows are 17 T cell receptor beta chains derived from one specimen sequenced in a study of blood T cell repertoires in COVID-19 (dated by TCRdb to the early 2020s). Library generation was performed with the immunoSEQ multiplex PCR assay. The table was pulled from immuneACCESS by TCRdb, which kept in-frame rearrangements only. Such tables lose some clones; where checked, under half of the loss comes from unresolved V genes, and the rest has no known cause. For this sample the table gives a few hundred thousand clones, of which approximately 86% were detected only once. Over 7.5% of the sample goes to the ten largest clones. Source material: peripheral blood. These receptor sequences come from a man aged 40-55 years who had recovered from COVID-19.

The chain carries TRBV11-2 and TRBJ1-4; tentatively, D is TRBD1 (6 bases). V shed 1 base and J shed 7 bases, with 10 bases lying between them. Germline V CDR1 and CDR2: SGHAT, FQNNGV. This CDR3 has 14 amino acids. The CDR3 DNA is TGTGCCAGCAGCTTAGCTGGGGGCGGTGAAAAACTGTTTTTT. Amino acid sequence: CASSLAGGGEKLFF.

The rearrangement uses TRBV6-5 and TRBJ1-5; D remains unclear. Per germline, CDR1 MNHEY and CDR2 SVGAGI. Trimming left V 7 bases short and J 7 bases short, with 20 bases between. This CDR3 has 15 residues. Here the CDR3 DNA reads TGTGCCAGCACCCGAGGGAACCTCCAGGCGCAGCCCCAGCATTTT. Protein product: CASTRGNLQAQPQHF.

The J gene is TRBJ1-4, the V gene TRBV19, with D perhaps TRBD1 (5 bases). The CDR3 has 15 residues. Germline V lookup: CDR1 LNHDA, CDR2 SQIVND (reference sequence). The ends were cut back, 4 bases at V and 1 base at J, with 10 bases in the middle. CDR3 residues: CASSTSRVTNEKLFF. In DNA, the CDR3 is TGTGCCAGTAGTACCTCCAGGGTAACTAATGAAAAACTGTTTTTT.

This clone was seen only once. The J gene is TRBJ2-3, the V gene TRBV19; TRBD2 matches 12 bases. The ends lost 6 bases at V and 0 bases at J; junction bases unmatched: 13. This CDR3 region has 19 residues. From germline, CDR1 is LNHDA and CDR2 SQIVND (reference sequence). Here the CDR3 DNA reads TGTGCCAGTAGCACTCGTGCTAGCGGGAGGGGAACTAGCACAGATACGCAGTATTTT. It encodes CASSTRASGRGTSTDTQYF. The whole variable domain, remainder taken from reference TRBV19 and TRBJ2-3, is DGGITQSPKYLFRKEGQNVTLSCEQNLNHDAMYWYRQDPGQGLRLIYYSQIVNDFQKGDIAEGYSVSREKKESFPLTVTSAQKNPTAFYLCASSTRASGRGTSTDTQYFGPGTRLTVL.

The J gene is TRBJ2-2, the V gene TRBV10-3; 8 bases are a match to TRBD2. There are 15 residues in the CDR3. The V gene end was trimmed by 6 bases and the J gene end by 6 bases; junction bases not matched to a gene: 9. Germline CDR1 reads ENHRY; CDR2 reads SYGVKD. The chain's CDR3 is CAIRGSGGVAGELFF. CDR3 sequence (DNA): TGTGCCATCAGAGGGAGCGGGGGTGTCGCCGGGGAGCTGTTTTTT.

The chain couples TRBV7-2 to TRBJ2-1, with TRBD2 matching 7 bases. Trimming took 5 bases from V and 2 from J; bases not matched to a gene: 6. Per the germline V gene, CDR1 is SGHTA and CDR2 is FQGNSA. This CDR3 comprises 15 residues. The CDR3 reads CASSPTSLTYNEQFF. Here the CDR3 DNA reads TGTGCCAGCAGCCCGACTAGCCTCACCTACAATGAGCAGTTCTTC.

CDR3 in amino acids: CASSAGQGPGRKYF. CDR3 nucleotides: TGTGCCAGTAGTGCGGGACAGGGTCCGGGAAGGAAGTACTTC. The rearrangement uses TRBV19 and TRBJ2-5; 9 bases align to TRBD1. The CDR3 runs to 14 residues. Per germline, CDR1 LNHDA and CDR2 SQIVND (reference sequence). Trimming removed 5 bases from V and 12 bases from J; junction bases left unmatched: 13.

The chain links TRBV7-2 to TRBJ2-1; a possible D gene is TRBD2 (6 bases). CDR1 and CDR2 (germline): SGHTA, FQGNSA. The CDR3 is 16 residues long. Trimming took off 6 bases at V and 0 bases at J, with 15 bases between the two ends. CDR3 nucleotide sequence: TGTGCCAGCAGGCCTCGCCTGGGGGGCTCCTACAATGAGCAGTTCTTC. Translation gives CASRPRLGGSYNEQFF. Full variable domain (outside the CDR3, taken from reference TRBV7-2 and TRBJ2-1): GAGVSQSPSNKVTEKGKDVELRCDPISGHTALYWYRQSLGQGLEFLIYFQGNSAPDKSGLPSDRFSAERTGGSVSTLTIQRTQQEDSAVYLCASRPRLGGSYNEQFFGPGTRLTVL.

As for this clone: One junction end disagrees with the germline gene, perhaps due to a read error. The J gene is TRBJ2-5, the V gene TRBV7-2; perhaps TRBD1 as D (5 bases). In germline, CDR1 is SGHTA, CDR2 FQGNSA. The length of the CDR3 is 13 residues. The CDR3 is CASSLEGLRLINF. DNA of the CDR3: TGTGCCAGCAGCTTAGAGGGGTTGCGGCTTATTAACTTC.

The chain carries TRBV5-5 and TRBJ2-7, with TRBD2 matching 7 bases. The V gene's germline CDR1 is SGHKS and CDR2 YYEKEE (reference sequence). Trimming cost V 4 bases and J 5 bases; bases outside gene matches: 6. The CDR3 spans 13 residues. CDR3 DNA sequence: TGTGCCAGCAGCCCGATCGGGGGGAACGAGCAGTACTTC. It translates to CASSPIGGNEQYF.

The chain couples TRBV2 to TRBJ1-2; TRBD1 might be the D (5 bases). The CDR3 is 13 residues long. The V and J ends lost 7 bases and 6 bases respectively, with 15 bases between them. CDR1 SNHLY and CDR2 FYNNEI come from the germline V gene. This CDR3 is CASNGQIRNGYTF. The CDR3 region has the DNA TGTGCCAGCAACGGACAAATCAGGAATGGCTACACCTTC.

This chain connects TRBV4-1 to TRBJ2-1; TRBD1 agrees at 9 bases. The CDR3 has 18 residues. Germline V CDR1 and CDR2: MGHRA, YSYEKL. Unmatched junction bases numbered 11, after V lost 0 bases and J lost 5 bases. Here the CDR3 DNA reads TGCGCCAGCAGCCAAGATCGGGACAGGGTGATGCCCAACAATGAGCAGTTCTTC. Translation gives CASSQDRDRVMPNNEQFF.

This chain connects TRBV23-1 to TRBJ2-6; weak D call: TRBD2 (6 bases). TRBV23-1 is an ORF; its function is uncertain. The CDR3 has 16 residues. The V gene lost 0 bases and the J gene lost 2 bases, with 8 bases spanning the gap. CDR3 region: CASSQSGGAGANVLTF. CDR3 bases: TGCGCCAGCAGTCAATCGGGCGGGGCTGGGGCCAACGTCCTGACTTTC.

The chain has TRBV7-2 and TRBJ2-1; 7 positions match TRBD2. CDR1 is SGHTA, CDR2 FQGNSA, per germline. The CDR3 contains 13 residues. V was pared by 5 bases and J by 8 bases, with 6 bases of the junction left unmatched. For the CDR3, the DNA is TGTGCCAGCAGCGGGGGGGGAGTCTATGAGCAGTTCTTC. It is translated as CASSGGGVYEQFF.

J is TRBJ2-1 and V is TRBV4-3, with TRBD2 matching 7 bases. After removal of 6 bases from V and 7 bases from J, the junction contained 6 bases not matched to a gene. Germline V gene lookup returns CDR1 LGHNA and CDR2 YSLEER. The CDR3 has 13 amino acids. Here the CDR3 DNA reads TGCGCCAGCAGAGGTCACGGGGGGAATGAGCAGTTCTTC. It codes for CASRGHGGNEQFF.

This chain's CDR3 is CAISEKQGELYEQYF. The CDR3, as DNA: TGTGCCATCAGTGAGAAGCAGGGGGAGTTGTACGAGCAGTACTTC. This chain joins TRBV10-3 and TRBJ2-7; 7 bases match TRBD1. Trimming removed 2 bases from V and 4 bases from J; junction bases left unmatched: 8. The CDR3 consists of 15 residues. In germline, CDR1 is ENHRY, CDR2 SYGVKD.

The genes are TRBV27 and TRBJ2-7, with D maybe TRBD1 (7 bases). The CDR3 spans 16 residues. Per germline, CDR1 MNHEY and CDR2 SMNVEV (reference sequence). Trimming took off 5 bases at V and 3 bases at J, with 20 bases between the two ends. This chain's CDR3 is CASSPTRGQTIYEQYF. The DNA of the CDR3 is TGTGCCAGCAGTCCGACTAGGGGGCAGACGATCTACGAGCAGTACTTC.